A single sample gave rise to the 27 T cell receptor beta chains below, sequenced in a study of cytomegalovirus exposure and HLA in healthy donors. PCR used 60 Vbeta primers and 13 Jbeta primers. TCRdb's table, derived via immunoSEQ multiplex PCR, lists solely in-frame clones and lacks some. The sample shows some 140,000 clones, around 72% of them seen only once. Source material: PBMCs. The receptor source for this set is a woman aged 18-30 years in good health and CMV-seronegative.

The V and J genes are TRBV7-9 and TRBJ1-5; 8 nucleotides match TRBD1. With V trimmed by 1 base and J by 7 bases, 9 bases remained unmatched. The germline gives CDR1 SEHNR, CDR2 FQNEAQ (reference sequence). The CDR3 runs to 16 residues. This CDR3 is CASSLVSGQALQPQHF. The CDR3 coding sequence is TGTGCCAGCAGCTTAGTTTCGGGACAGGCTTTGCAGCCCCAGCATTTT. Full variable domain (missing parts from reference TRBV7-9 and TRBJ1-5): DTGVSQNPRHKITKRGQNVTFRCDPISEHNRLYWYRQTLGQGPEFLTYFQNEAQLEKSRLLSDRFSAERPKGSFSTLEIQRTEQGDSAMYLCASSLVSGQALQPQHFGDGTRLSIL.

The J gene is TRBJ2-3, the V gene TRBV6-1; 7 bases are shared with TRBD2. Germline loops: CDR1 MNHNS, CDR2 SASEGT. The J segment lost 4 bases and the V segment lost 4 bases, leaving 2 bases of the junction unmatched. This CDR3 is built from 13 residues. CDR3 sequence (DNA): TGTGCCAGCAGTGGGGGGAGGGCAGATACGCAGTATTTT. Translating gives CASSGGRADTQYF.

This clone has a handful of counts. J is TRBJ2-1 and V is TRBV19, with D perhaps TRBD1 (6 bases). Per germline, CDR1 LNHDA and CDR2 SQIVND (reference sequence). This CDR3 spans 13 amino acids. Trimming cost V 3 bases and J 10 bases, with 13 bases left between them. The CDR3 sequence: CASSIRTGREQFF. CDR3 DNA: TGTGCCAGTAGTATCCGCACAGGGCGCGAGCAGTTCTTC.

This chain uses TRBV7-6 with TRBJ2-5, with TRBD2 matching over 11 bases. Germline lookup yields CDR1 SGHVS and CDR2 FNYEAQ. J gave up 7 bases and V 1 base, and 5 bases lay outside the gene matches. The CDR3 contains 15 residues. The CDR3 is CASSLETSGAGTQYF. CDR3 DNA: TGTGCCAGCAGCTTAGAGACTAGCGGGGCGGGGACCCAGTACTTC. The whole variable domain, remainder taken from reference TRBV7-6 and TRBJ2-5, is GAGVSQSPRYKVTKRGQDVALRCDPISGHVSLYWYRQALGQGPEFLTYFNYEAQQDKSGLPNDRFSAERPEGSISTLTIQRTEQRDSAMYRCASSLETSGAGTQYFGPGTRLLVL.

This chain joins TRBV4-2 and TRBJ2-1, with 10 bases aligning to TRBD2. Germline V gene data show CDR1 as LGHNA and CDR2 as YNFKEQ. V gave up 1 base and J gave up 7 bases; unmatched junction bases: 4. This CDR3 has 15 residues. CDR3 amino acids: CASSQASGRLNEQFF. CDR3 nucleotides: TGTGCCAGCAGCCAAGCTAGCGGGAGACTGAATGAGCAGTTCTTC.

The table lists this clone with a few counts. This chain links TRBV4-2 with TRBJ1-1; the D is unclear. Looked up from germline, CDR1 is LGHNA and CDR2 is YNFKEQ. The germline V and J ends were trimmed by 4 bases and 0 bases, with 18 bases remaining between them. The CDR3 is 17 amino acids. As DNA, the CDR3 is TGTGCCAGCAGCCCGTCGGGAGGGATACCCATGAACACTGAAGCTTTCTTT. As protein: CASSPSGGIPMNTEAFF.

This clone was observed a single time. The chain recombines TRBV10-3 with TRBJ1-1, with D possibly being TRBD1 (5 bases). Trimming took 6 bases from V and 9 from J, leaving 14 bases between them. The germline gives CDR1 ENHRY, CDR2 SYGVKD. This CDR3 spans 12 amino acids. This CDR3 reads CAIRPGEGQAFF. The DNA for the CDR3 is TGTGCCATCAGGCCGGGGGAGGGCCAAGCTTTCTTT.

The V gene is TRBV6-5, the J gene TRBJ1-2; no firm D call. The V gene's germline CDR1 is MNHEY and CDR2 SVGAGI. This CDR3 spans 13 amino acids. V lost 2 bases and J lost 3, with 7 bases in between. CDR3 coding DNA: TGTGCCAGCAGTTACGCCGGGGACTATGGCTACACCTTC. This encodes CASSYAGDYGYTF.

This sequence joins TRBV6-5 and TRBJ1-1, with TRBD1 as a possible D gene (5 bases). The V and J ends lost 6 bases and 4 bases respectively, with 15 bases between them. Germline CDR1 is MNHEY and CDR2 is SVGAGI. This CDR3 comprises 14 residues. This CDR3 is CASSLQVSGTEAFF. In DNA, the CDR3 is TGTGCCAGCAGCCTACAGGTCTCGGGCACTGAAGCTTTCTTT.

The CDR3 sequence is CASSERRSSNEKLFF. For the CDR3, the DNA is TGCGCCAGCAGCGAGAGAAGGAGTTCTAATGAAAAACTGTTTTTT. This rearrangement joins TRBV5-1 to TRBJ1-4; no clear D gene. Trimming pared 4 bases from V and 3 bases from J, leaving 13 bases between. Germline assignment: CDR1 SGHRS and CDR2 YFSETQ. CDR3 length: 15 residues.

This clone has only one observation. The chain has TRBV27 and TRBJ2-5, with D perhaps TRBD2 (6 bases). CDR1 is MNHEY and CDR2 is SMNVEV in the germline V gene (reference sequence). The CDR3 runs 15 residues. With 0 bases removed from V and 7 bases from J, the gap between germline ends came to 15 bases. The CDR3 region is CASSLSGFGSLTQYF. CDR3 in DNA: TGTGCCAGCAGTTTATCAGGCTTCGGGAGTTTGACCCAGTACTTC.

V gene TRBV27 combines with J gene TRBJ1-1, with D tentatively TRBD1 (5 bases). Between the trimmed V and J ends, which lost 3 bases and 3 bases, there was a span of 11 bases. CDR3 length: 14 residues. Germline loops: CDR1 MNHEY, CDR2 SMNVEV (reference sequence). For the CDR3, the DNA is TGTGCCAGCAGTTTCTCAGGGCCCCACACTGAAGCTTTCTTT. Encoded protein: CASSFSGPHTEAFF.

This clone came up once. V is TRBV27 and J is TRBJ1-2; tentative D call: TRBD1 (5 bases). V was cut by 4 bases and J by 2 bases, with 8 bases left in between. CDR3 length: 13 amino acids. Germline V gene data show CDR1 as MNHEY and CDR2 as SMNVEV (reference sequence). The CDR3 spells CASSSNRNYGYTF. The CDR3 DNA is TGTGCCAGCAGTTCAAACAGGAACTATGGCTACACCTTC.

The genes are TRBV7-9 and TRBJ2-1, with a possible D match to TRBD2 (5 bases). V lost 5 bases, J lost 4 bases, and 12 bases lay in between. Germline V CDR1 and CDR2: SEHNR, FQNEAQ (reference sequence). The CDR3 is 14 amino acids. Written as DNA, the CDR3 is TGTGCCAGCAGCCAAGTACTAGTTTACAATGAGCAGTTCTTC. Protein sequence: CASSQVLVYNEQFF.

This clone has only one observation. The J gene is TRBJ2-1, the V gene TRBV4-2; TRBD2 might be the D (6 bases). The length of the CDR3 is 15 residues. The germline V and J ends were trimmed by 4 bases and 4 bases, with 14 bases remaining between them. Per the germline V gene, CDR1 is LGHNA and CDR2 is YNFKEQ. CDR3 sequence: CASSPRPRGYNEQFF. CDR3 nucleotide sequence: TGTGCCAGCAGCCCTCGTCCACGGGGGTACAATGAGCAGTTCTTC.

The V call is TRBV5-6, the J call TRBJ1-1, with TRBD1 matching over 8 bases. The CDR3 extends over 17 amino acids. Germline trimming cut 4 bases from V and 4 bases from J; bases unmatched to any gene: 15. Germline CDR1 and CDR2: SGHDT and YYEEEE. CDR3 bases: TGTGCCAGCAGCGGACGCTCCGGGACAGGTTGGGGCACTGAAGCTTTCTTT. Protein product: CASSGRSGTGWGTEAFF.

J is TRBJ1-4 and V is TRBV5-1; tentatively, D is TRBD1 (5 bases). Trimming stripped 1 base from V and 6 bases from J, with 13 bases between. Germline V gives CDR1 SGHRS, CDR2 YFSETQ. The CDR3 has 15 residues. The CDR3 nucleotides read TGCGCCAGCAGCTTGTTTGGGCAGGGTTATGAAAAACTGTTTTTT. Protein product: CASSLFGQGYEKLFF.

The chain couples TRBV28 to TRBJ2-1; 9 bases agree with TRBD1. Germline V gives CDR1 MDHEN, CDR2 SYDVKM. J gave up 15 bases and V 6 bases, and 9 bases lay outside the gene matches. There are 12 residues in the CDR3. The CDR3 DNA follows: TGTGCCAGCAGCCGGGACAGGGCCCTCCTGTTCTTC. It translates to CASSRDRALLFF.

The table lists this clone with a few counts. The gene calls are TRBV5-4 and TRBJ2-3, with D perhaps matching TRBD1 (6 bases). The CDR3 covers 16 residues. With 4 bases removed from V and 0 bases from J, the gap between germline ends came to 15 bases. Per the germline V gene, CDR1 is SGHNT and CDR2 is YYREEE (reference sequence). CDR3 protein: CASSPWVGTSTDTQYF. The CDR3 region has the DNA TGTGCCAGCAGCCCTTGGGTAGGGACAAGCACAGATACGCAGTATTTT. The full variable domain, rest sourced from reference TRBV5-4 and TRBJ2-3, is ETGVTQSPTHLIKTRGQQVTLRCSSQSGHNTVSWYQQALGQGPQFIFQYYREEENGRGNFPPRFSGLQFPNYSSELNVNALELDDSALYLCASSPWVGTSTDTQYFGPGTRLTVL.

V and J are TRBV12-5 and TRBJ2-2; D is ambiguous. This CDR3 region has 13 residues. The ends were cut back, 5 bases at V and 3 bases at J, with 7 bases in the middle. Germline V gives CDR1 LGHNT, CDR2 FRNRAP. The CDR3 DNA reads as TGTGCTAGTGGTACCGACTACACCGGGGAGCTGTTTTTT. This sequence encodes CASGTDYTGELFF.

The chain uses TRBV5-4 and TRBJ2-6; 9 positions agree with TRBD2. The CDR3 sequence is 17 residues long. The germline CDR1 and CDR2 sequences are SGHNT and YYREEE (reference sequence). Trimming at V came to 0 bases and at J to 2 bases, leaving 3 bases not matched to a gene. In DNA, the CDR3 is TGTGCCAGCAGCTTGGGGGCTAGCGGGACTGGGGCCAACGTCCTGACTTTC. This translates into CASSLGASGTGANVLTF.

The chain combines TRBV30 with TRBJ2-5; 12 bases are shared with TRBD2. The V gene's germline CDR1 is GTSNPN and CDR2 SVGIG (reference sequence). The length of the CDR3 is 16 residues. The CDR3 bases are TGTGCTCTGGCGCTGACTAGCGGGAGTCAGTGGGAGACCCAGTACTTC. Its translation is CALALTSGSQWETQYF.

This chain connects TRBV19 to TRBJ1-5; tentatively, D is TRBD1 (5 bases). V lost 5 bases, J lost 4 bases, and 24 bases lay in between. The CDR3 loop spans 18 amino acids. Germline V CDR1 and CDR2: LNHDA, SQIVND (reference sequence). The CDR3 is CASSHPPLTDPRNQPQHF. CDR3 nucleotides: TGTGCCAGTAGTCACCCTCCCTTGACAGACCCACGTAATCAGCCCCAGCATTTT.

This clone was counted only a few times. The rearrangement uses TRBV5-1 and TRBJ1-1, with 9 bases aligning to TRBD1. The CDR3 runs 15 residues. Unmatched junction bases numbered 4, after V lost 3 bases and J lost 1 base. Germline CDR1 is SGHRS and CDR2 is YFSETQ. The CDR3, as DNA: TGCGCCAGCAGCTACTGGACAGGGGCGAACACTGAAGCTTTCTTT. Protein sequence: CASSYWTGANTEAFF.

The rearrangement joins TRBV2 to TRBJ2-7; 13 bases fit TRBD2. The germline V gene encodes CDR1 SNHLY and CDR2 FYNNEI. The CDR3 runs 15 residues. V trimming: 4 bases; J trimming: 0 bases; junction bases outside the gene matches: 0. CDR3 region: CASSGTSGSSYEQYF. CDR3 DNA: TGTGCCAGCAGTGGGACTAGCGGGAGCTCCTACGAGCAGTACTTC.

The rearrangement uses TRBV7-2 and TRBJ1-1; possibly TRBD1 for D (6 bases). Trimming pared 4 bases from V and 8 bases from J, leaving 14 bases between. CDR1 and CDR2 (germline): SGHTA, FQGNSA. The length of the CDR3 is 13 residues. DNA for the CDR3: TGTGCCAGCAGCTCAGATCTCGGGACAGAAGCTTTCTTT. Translated, it gives CASSSDLGTEAFF.

There are a few counts of this clone. The V gene is TRBV4-2, the J gene TRBJ2-1; 11 nucleotides agree with TRBD2. The germline V gene encodes CDR1 LGHNA and CDR2 YNFKEQ. CDR3 length: 16 residues. V lost 4 bases and J lost 3; bases outside the gene matches: 5. In DNA form, the CDR3 reads TGTGCCAGCAGCCCCCCCGGGACTAGCGGCTACAATGAGCAGTTCTTC. Protein product: CASSPPGTSGYNEQFF.